Listed here is a single TCR beta chain. This specimen belongs to a study of a mutant IDH1 vaccine in newly diagnosed glioma. Time point here: baseline, week 1 (first vaccination visit). Specified treatment: pre-vaccination baseline after standard-of-care therapy. Using immunoSEQ multiplex PCR, the repertoire was profiled, and TCRdb retains in-frame clones only, with some absent. Among around 33,000 clones listed, roughly nine tenths were seen once. The material sequenced was PBMCs, taken from a glioma patient treated with radiotherapy, temozolomide or both. The clonotype comes from a woman in her forties with glioma.

CDR3 in amino acids: CASSVRGQATYEQYF. CDR3 nucleotides: TGTGCCAGCAGTGTGCGGGGACAGGCAACCTACGAGCAGTACTTC. J is TRBJ2-7 and V is TRBV2, with 8 bases aligning to TRBD1. Germline V lookup: CDR1 SNHLY, CDR2 FYNNEI. V lost 4 bases to trimming and J lost 2 bases; unmatched junction nucleotides: 7. The CDR3 has 15 amino acids.